The sequence of this T cell receptor (beta chain) was determined in a study of T cell changes during pregnancy in multiple sclerosis. Some clones are missing from TCRdb's copy, which holds only in-frame ones; the method was immunoSEQ multiplex PCR. The repertoire consists of tens of thousands of clones, with approximately 92% occurring once and the leading ten covering 3.5% to 5%. Between the trimmed V and J ends, which lost 6 bases and 0 bases, there was a span of 15 bases. CDR1 and CDR2 (germline): MRHNA, SNTAGT. The CDR3 has 16 amino acids. The chain links TRBV6-4 to TRBJ2-1; D might be TRBD1 (6 bases). This TCR was recovered from a female donor with multiple sclerosis, enrolled in a pregnancy study. The material sequenced was CD8+ T cells from peripheral blood mononuclear cells, taken after pregnancy. In nucleotides, the CDR3 is TGTGCCAGCAGCCAAGTGGACAGACCCTCCTACAATGAGCAGTTCTTC. Residues: CASSQVDRPSYNEQFF.